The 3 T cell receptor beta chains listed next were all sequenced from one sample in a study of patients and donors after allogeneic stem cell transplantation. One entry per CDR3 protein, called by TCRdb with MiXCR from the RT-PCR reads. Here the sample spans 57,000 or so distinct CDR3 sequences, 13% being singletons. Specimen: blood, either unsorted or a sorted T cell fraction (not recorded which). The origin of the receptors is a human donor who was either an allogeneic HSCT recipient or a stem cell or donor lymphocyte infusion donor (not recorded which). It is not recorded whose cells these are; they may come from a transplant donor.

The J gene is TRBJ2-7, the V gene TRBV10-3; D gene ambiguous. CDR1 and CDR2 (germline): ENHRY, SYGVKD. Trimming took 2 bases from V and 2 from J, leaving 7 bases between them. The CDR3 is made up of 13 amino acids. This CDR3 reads CAISEDGPYEQYF. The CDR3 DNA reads TGTGCCATCAGTGAGGACGGACCCTACGAGCAGTACTTC.

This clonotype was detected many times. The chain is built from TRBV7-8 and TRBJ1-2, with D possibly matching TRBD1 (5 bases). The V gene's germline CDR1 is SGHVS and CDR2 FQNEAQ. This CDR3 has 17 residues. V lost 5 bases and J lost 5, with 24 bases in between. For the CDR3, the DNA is TGTGCCAGCAGCCCCTGGGACCGAAACTATGCACAATATGGCTACACCTTC. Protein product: CASSPWDRNYAQYGYTF.

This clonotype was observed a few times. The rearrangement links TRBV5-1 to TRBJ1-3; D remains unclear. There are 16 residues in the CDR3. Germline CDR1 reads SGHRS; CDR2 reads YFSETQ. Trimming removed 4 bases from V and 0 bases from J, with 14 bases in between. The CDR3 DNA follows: TGCGCCAGCAGCCGTGACGGAGGTGGCTCTGGAAACACCATATATTTT. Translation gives CASSRDGGGSGNTIYF.